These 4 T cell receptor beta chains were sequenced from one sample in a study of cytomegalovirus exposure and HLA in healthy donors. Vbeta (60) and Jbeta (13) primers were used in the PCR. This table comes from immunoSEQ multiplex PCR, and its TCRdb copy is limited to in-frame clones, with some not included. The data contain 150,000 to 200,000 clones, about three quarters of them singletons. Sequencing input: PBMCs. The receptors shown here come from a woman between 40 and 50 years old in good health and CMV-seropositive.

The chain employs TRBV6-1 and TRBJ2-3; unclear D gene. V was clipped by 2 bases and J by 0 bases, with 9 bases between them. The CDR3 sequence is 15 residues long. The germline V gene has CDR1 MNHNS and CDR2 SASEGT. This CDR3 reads CASSEQQISTDTQYF. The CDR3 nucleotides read TGTGCCAGCAGTGAACAACAGATAAGCACAGATACGCAGTATTTT.

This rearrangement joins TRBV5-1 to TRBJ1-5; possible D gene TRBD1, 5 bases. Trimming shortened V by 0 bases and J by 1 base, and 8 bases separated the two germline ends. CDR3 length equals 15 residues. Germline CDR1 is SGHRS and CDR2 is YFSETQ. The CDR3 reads CASSLAGGSNQPQHF. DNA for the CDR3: TGCGCCAGCAGCTTGGCTGGGGGGAGCAATCAGCCCCAGCATTTT.

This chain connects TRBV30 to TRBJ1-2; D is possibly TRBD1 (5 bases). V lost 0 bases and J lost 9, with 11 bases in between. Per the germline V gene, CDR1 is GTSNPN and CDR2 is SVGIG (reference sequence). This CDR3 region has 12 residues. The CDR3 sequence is CAWSVEEGSYTF. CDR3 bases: TGTGCCTGGAGTGTGGAGGAGGGGAGCTACACCTTC.

The CDR3 sequence is CASSQFRGSANTEAFF. CDR3 coding DNA: TGTGCCAGCAGCCAATTCAGGGGTTCCGCGAACACTGAAGCTTTCTTT. The chain links TRBV14 to TRBJ1-1; possible D gene TRBD1, 6 bases. Germline CDR1 is SGHDN and CDR2 is FVKESK. V shed 2 bases and J shed 1 base, with 14 bases lying between them. CDR3 length: 16 amino acids.